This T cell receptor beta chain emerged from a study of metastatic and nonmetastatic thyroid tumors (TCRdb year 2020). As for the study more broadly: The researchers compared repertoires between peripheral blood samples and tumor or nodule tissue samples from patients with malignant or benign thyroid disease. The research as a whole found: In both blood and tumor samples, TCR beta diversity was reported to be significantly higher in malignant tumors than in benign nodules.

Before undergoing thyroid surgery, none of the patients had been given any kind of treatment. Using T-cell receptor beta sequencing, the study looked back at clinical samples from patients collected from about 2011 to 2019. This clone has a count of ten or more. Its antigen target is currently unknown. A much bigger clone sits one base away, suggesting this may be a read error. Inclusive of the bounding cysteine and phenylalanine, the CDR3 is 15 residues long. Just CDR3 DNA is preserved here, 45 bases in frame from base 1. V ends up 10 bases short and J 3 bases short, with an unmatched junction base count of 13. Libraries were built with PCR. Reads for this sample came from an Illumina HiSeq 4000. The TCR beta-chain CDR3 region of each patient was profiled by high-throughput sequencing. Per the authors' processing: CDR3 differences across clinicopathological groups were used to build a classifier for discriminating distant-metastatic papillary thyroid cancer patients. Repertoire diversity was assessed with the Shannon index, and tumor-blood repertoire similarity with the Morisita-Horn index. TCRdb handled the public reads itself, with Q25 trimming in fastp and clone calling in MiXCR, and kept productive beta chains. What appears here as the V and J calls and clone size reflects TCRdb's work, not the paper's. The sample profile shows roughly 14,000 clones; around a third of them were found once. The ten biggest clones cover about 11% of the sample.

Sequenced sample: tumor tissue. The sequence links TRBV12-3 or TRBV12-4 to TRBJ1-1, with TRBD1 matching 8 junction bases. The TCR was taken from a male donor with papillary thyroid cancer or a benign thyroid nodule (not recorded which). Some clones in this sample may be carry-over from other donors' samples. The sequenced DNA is TGTGCCAACAGGACAAGGACAGGGACGTACACTGAAGCTTTCTTT. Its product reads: CANRTRTGTYTEAFF.